One sample yielded the 4 T cell receptor beta chains listed below, sequenced in a study of identical twins. TCRdb reanalysed the 5' RACE reads using MiXCR and keeps one entry per CDR3 protein. In the table there are 1.5 million to 2 million distinct CDR3 sequences, about 32% of which are singletons. Sequencing used cord blood. Every receptor here comes from a newborn girl in good health.

This chain links TRBV20-1 with TRBJ1-1, with 12 bases identical to TRBD1. The V segment lost 1 base and the J segment 8 bases; nucleotides outside the gene matches: 5. This CDR3 contains 14 residues. The germline V gene encodes CDR1 DFQATT and CDR2 SNEGSKA (reference sequence). CDR3 sequence: CSARVSGTGGEAFF. CDR3 DNA sequence: TGCAGTGCTAGAGTCTCGGGGACAGGGGGCGAAGCTTTCTTT.

Of note for this clonotype: Relative to the germline gene, one junction end is altered; a read error may explain this. The rearrangement joins TRBV5-1 to TRBJ2-1, with 7 bases that match TRBD2. This CDR3 comprises 15 residues. Germline-derived CDR1 and CDR2 are SGHRS and YFSETQ. CDR3 sequence: CASLTGGTSYNEQFF. Here the CDR3 DNA reads TGCGCCAGCCTTACCGGGGGGACCTCGTACAATGAGCAGTTCTTT.

The V and J genes are TRBV2 and TRBJ1-2; D perhaps matches TRBD1 (6 bases). V was clipped by 2 bases and J by 7 bases, with 14 bases between them. The CDR3 runs to 14 residues. CDR1 and CDR2 (germline): SNHLY, FYNNEI. The CDR3: CASSEIDRGAGYTF. The CDR3 DNA follows: TGTGCCAGCAGTGAAATAGATCGGGGGGCTGGCTACACCTTC.

The rearrangement joins TRBV20-1 to TRBJ2-7; D is undetermined. This CDR3 has 12 amino acids. Germline V gene sequence: CDR1 DFQATT, CDR2 SNEGSKA (reference sequence). The V and J ends lost 3 bases and 4 bases respectively, with 10 bases between them. Written as DNA, the CDR3 is TGCAGTGCTAGTTCTGGGGAATACGAGCAGTACTTC. It yields the protein CSASSGEYEQYF.